This T cell receptor (beta chain) was retrieved from a study of T cell responses to AZD1222 COVID-19 vaccine. General study findings and limits: Following two doses of AZD1222, Spike-specific TCR breadth and depth rose. The sample set comprised mostly white British donors with more females, and clonal diversity was possibly underestimated.

Profiled with immunoSEQ multiplex PCR; TCRdb holds only in-frame clones, not every one. The repertoire includes more than 140,000 clones, under 95% of them detected once, and about 5.3% sits in the top ten. To note about this clone: Its target is not known.

CDR1 is LNHDA, CDR2 SQIVND, per germline (reference sequence). The CDR3 covers 13 residues. With 5 bases removed from V and 5 bases from J, the gap between germline ends came to 12 bases. The chain links TRBV19 to TRBJ1-1; a possible D gene is TRBD1 (5 bases). This TCR was sampled from an adult in good health. Sequencing used peripheral blood, obtained on day 0 of AZD1222 vaccination. The DNA of the CDR3 is TGTGCCAGTAGTGCTGGGGGTATAACTGAAGCTTTCTTT. Its protein is CASSAGGITEAFF.